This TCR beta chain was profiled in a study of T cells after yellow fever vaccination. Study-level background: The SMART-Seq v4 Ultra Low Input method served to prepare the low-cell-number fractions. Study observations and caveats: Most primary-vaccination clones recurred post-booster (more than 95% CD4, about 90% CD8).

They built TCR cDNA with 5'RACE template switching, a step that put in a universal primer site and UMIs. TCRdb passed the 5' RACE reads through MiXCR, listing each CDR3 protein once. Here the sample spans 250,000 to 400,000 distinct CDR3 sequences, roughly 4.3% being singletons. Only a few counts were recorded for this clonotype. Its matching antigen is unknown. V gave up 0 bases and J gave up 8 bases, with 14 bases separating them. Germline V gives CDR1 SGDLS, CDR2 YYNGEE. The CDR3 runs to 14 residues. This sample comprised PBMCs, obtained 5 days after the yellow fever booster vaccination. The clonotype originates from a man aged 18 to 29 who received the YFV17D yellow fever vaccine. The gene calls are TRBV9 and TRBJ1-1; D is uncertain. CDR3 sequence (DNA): TGTGCCAGCAGCGTAGAGGGCCTGGGCATGGAAGCTTTCTTT. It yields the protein CASSVEGLGMEAFF.